The following is a T cell receptor beta chain sequence with its context. Its antigen is not identified. Unrecorded immune exposures were likely, despite nominal health at sampling. The PCR ran on 60 Vbeta and 13 Jbeta primers. The assay was immunoSEQ multiplex PCR, and TCRdb's table has in-frame clones only and misses some. The sample shows roughly 170,000 clones, about three quarters of them seen only once. The data are from a study of cytomegalovirus exposure and HLA in healthy donors. Study-wide results and limits: Within an earlier analysis, most TCR beta V segments proved productive either about 90% or about 30% of the time.

Looked up from germline, CDR1 is SNHLY and CDR2 is FYNNEI. Germline trimming cut 6 bases from V and 2 bases from J; bases unmatched to any gene: 8. This CDR3 has 16 residues. The chain links TRBV2 to TRBJ2-2, with 8 bases fitting TRBD1. This TCR derives from a female donor in good health and CMV-seronegative. The source material was PBMCs. The CDR3 spells CASRTGTGVNTGELFF. The CDR3 bases are TGTGCCAGCAGAACCGGGACAGGTGTCAACACCGGGGAGCTGTTTTTT.